The T cell receptor (beta chain) described here comes from a study of shared clonotypes between healthy human individuals (dated by TCRdb to about 2020). Notes on the research overall: The cohort included a few men and a couple of women between 18 and 49 years of age. For each donor, CD4 naive and CD4 memory were each given three plates, CD8 naive was given two plates, and CD8 memory was given one plate. Leukapheresis yielded between about 0.94 and 10 billion PBMCs per donor. The study deeply sequenced blood TCR repertoires of 5 or 6 healthy adults to estimate repertoire size and the extent of clonotype sharing between individuals. Libraries were prepared and TCR repertoires were sequenced by different laboratories using diverse techniques, in order to increase sequencing depth and limit assay-specific biases.

As regards this clone: This receptor's antigen is unknown. Per-nucleotide qualities are absent, and no much larger clonotype sits a single base away.

V gives up 3 bases and J gives up 4 bases, and the segment between their germline ends measures 22 bases. Looking up the germline V gene yields CDR1 SGHTA and CDR2 FQGNSA. The CDR3 has 18 amino acids, counting the end cysteine and phenylalanine. Just the 54-base CDR3 DNA is kept, in frame starting at base 1. CD8 naive samples were CD45RO-negative cells positively selected for CCR7, giving a CD45RA+CCR7+ population that excluded TemRA cells. The donors were healthy, HIV-negative adults with no recently reported acute infections or vaccinations. All donors were Caucasian adults living in Nashville, Tennessee, USA. After blood collection by leukapheresis, PBMCs were isolated using Ficoll-Histopaque density gradient centrifugation and then cryopreserved in the vapor phase of liquid nitrogen. Analytical flow cytometry was used to check the purity and quantity of every magnetically sorted T cell population. Genomic DNA was isolated from each sorted fraction and quantified by UV absorbance on a Nanodrop 2000c.

The paper's findings and limits, for the study overall: Even with the large sequencing depth, rarefaction of the sorted-subset datasets indicated that sequencing was incomplete. The small number of donors limited the genetic and exposure-history diversity represented. Larger estimated clonotype richness was generally found for naive subsets than for memory subsets. Clonotypes shared by all four sorted-subset donors showed higher generation probabilities than non-shared clonotypes. Based on pairwise subsampling, the degree of clonotype sharing among donors was expected to be affected by sequencing depth. Approximately 5% of naive CD4, 3.5% of naive CD8, roughly 2.5% of memory CD4, and 0.4% of memory CD8 clonotypes were shared across a few donors. Only blood was sampled, and tissue TCR repertoires likely differ from those in blood.

Using the deep immunoSEQ assay, multiplex PCR amplified TCR CDR3 regions from genomic DNA. Extracted genomic DNA from each cell subset was distributed evenly across all wells of several immunoSEQ 96-well plates, and each plate was treated as a replicate. Each replicate PCR for sorted subsets received around 0.2 ug genomic DNA, equal to tens of thousands of T cell genomes. The purified libraries were quantified using a Qubit 3.0 fluorometer, sized with a Bioanalyzer 2100, and then quantified again using the KAPA Library Quantification kit. Every immunoSEQ 96-well plate was sequenced on a separate single-read 150-cycle Illumina NextSeq 550 flow cell. Per the authors' processing: Because the immunoSEQ output included only junctional sequences and no quality scores, the filtering could not be the same as the filtering used for full-length reads. To assign V/J genes and CDR3, sequences were annotated against IMGT germline references using PyIR, a Python wrapper for IgBLAST v1.9. Reads were removed for weak V/J assignments (E-value above 1e-6), missing CDR3, stop codons, out-of-frame junctions, or ambiguous translated residues. A V3J clonotype was defined by an identical inferred V gene, J gene, and CDR3 amino acid sequence. Percentage overlap between repertoires was computed as shared unique clonotypes divided by the size of the smaller repertoire. Richness of each repertoire was evaluated using RTK rarefaction, the Chao1 estimator, and Recon v2.1 estimates of unobserved clonotypes. Generation probabilities for all TCRbeta clonotypes obtained by the gDNA method from four donors were computed using OLGA. Here the immuneACCESS table is served through TCRdb, limited to in-frame sequences with V and J called. Missing clones are a known gap in these copies; in checked studies unresolved V genes cover under half, and the rest lacks a known reason. V, J and clone size derive from that table, while D and trimming were established from the DNA sequence. Within this sample are about 680,000 clones, with about 90% of them counted one time only. The ten largest clonotypes hold approximately 22% of the sample.

In this chain, TRBV7-2 is recombined with TRBJ2-1; the D gene is perhaps TRBD2, on 6 matching bases. Sequences were obtained from naive CD8+ T cells sorted from blood. Per the publication, the cell subset or site label means: CD45RA+CCR7+. This TCR was sampled from a man aged 30 to 39 in good health. The CDR3 protein is CASSFPSSGEALYNEQFF. The nucleotide sequence reads as follows: TGTGCCAGCAGCTTCCCCTCTTCGGGGGAGGCCCTATACAATGAGCAGTTCTTC.